These T cell receptor beta chains were read from a single sample in a study of cytomegalovirus exposure and HLA in healthy donors. Repertoires were generated with immunoSEQ multiplex PCR, while TCRdb's copy carries only in-frame clones and drops some. In the table there are approximately 200,000 clones, around three quarters of which are singletons. The sequenced sample was PBMCs. These receptors all stem from a man aged 25-40 years in good health and CMV-seronegative. Each CDR3 is given with its conserved first and last residue. The D gene is left open where the match is weak. Rows give clone size only sometimes, using once, few, many, or a class for an expanded clone.

d_call clone_size j_call v_call cdr3_aa cdr3_nt
TRBD2 - TRBJ2-7 TRBV4-2 CASSTTTSGGSYEQYF TGTGCCAGCAGCACCACGACTAGCGGGGGTTCCTACGAGCAGTACTTC
- - TRBJ1-1 TRBV5-5 CASSLEGKNTEAFF TGTGCCAGCAGCTTGGAGGGGAAAAACACTGAAGCTTTCTTT
TRBD1 - TRBJ2-2 TRBV4-1 CASSQARGQGTGELFF TGCGCCAGCAGCCAAGCCAGGGGGCAGGGAACCGGGGAGCTGTTTTTT
TRBD2 - TRBJ2-1 TRBV5-1 CASRLGPGLGDNEQFF TGCGCCAGCAGATTGGGCCCGGGACTAGGTGACAATGAGCAGTTCTTC
- - TRBJ1-3 TRBV11-2 CASSPQGTWARSGNTIYF TGTGCCAGCAGCCCCCAGGGGACATGGGCCCGATCTGGAAACACCATATATTTT
TRBD1 - TRBJ1-1 TRBV6-6 CASTGQGRGEAFF TGTGCCAGCACCGGACAGGGAAGGGGTGAAGCTTTCTTT
- - TRBJ1-1 TRBV6-6 CASRPTVRGTEAFF TGTGCCAGCAGGCCCACCGTGAGGGGGACTGAAGCTTTCTTT
TRBD2 - TRBJ2-1 TRBV2 CASKILAGDEQFF TGTGCCAGCAAGATACTAGCGGGAGATGAGCAGTTCTTC
- - TRBJ2-1 TRBV10-3 CAISGGLVHEQFF TGTGCCATCAGTGGCGGACTGGTCCATGAGCAGTTCTTC
- - TRBJ2-7 TRBV4-2 CASSLQRDTTYEQYF TGTGCCAGCAGCCTCCAGAGGGACACCACCTACGAGCAGTACTTC
- - TRBJ2-3 TRBV5-1 CASSFGPGTDTQYF TGCGCCAGCAGCTTTGGGCCCGGCACAGATACGCAGTATTTT
- - TRBJ1-5 TRBV6-1 CASSEARVLGPQHF TGTGCCAGCAGTGAAGCGCGGGTCCTGGGGCCCCAGCATTTT
- - TRBJ1-4 TRBV20-1 CSARVGGDLFF TGCAGTGCTAGAGTTGGGGGGGATCTGTTTTTT
- - TRBJ2-3 TRBV9 CASSDPLGRAFTDTQYF TGTGCCAGCAGCGACCCCCTGGGGCGAGCCTTCACAGATACGCAGTATTTT
- - TRBJ1-1 TRBV15 CATSRGTLNTEAFF TGTGCCACCAGCAGAGGAACATTGAACACTGAAGCTTTCTTT
- - TRBJ2-2 TRBV25-1 CASSGPVTGELFF TGTGCCAGCAGTGGCCCAGTTACCGGGGAGCTGTTTTTT
TRBD2 few TRBJ2-1 TRBV11-2 CASSLSPRLANYNEQFF TGTGCCAGCAGCTTAAGCCCGAGACTAGCGAACTACAATGAGCAGTTCTTC
- few TRBJ2-7 TRBV5-1 CASSLLAPSYEQYF TGCGCCAGCAGCTTGTTAGCCCCATCCTACGAGCAGTACTTC
TRBD1 - TRBJ1-2 TRBV28 CASRTGGTGSNYGYTF TGTGCCAGCAGAACTGGAGGGACAGGATCTAACTATGGCTACACCTTC
- - TRBJ1-4 TRBV6-5 CASSYSAGREKLFF TGTGCCAGCAGTTACTCTGCGGGTAGAGAAAAACTGTTTTTT
TRBD2 - TRBJ2-1 TRBV28 CASFSGLFNNEQFF TGTGCCAGCTTTTCGGGACTATTTAACAATGAGCAGTTCTTC
TRBD2 few TRBJ2-1 TRBV11-2 CASSPLAGGYNEQFF TGTGCCAGCAGCCCCCTAGCGGGAGGCTACAATGAGCAGTTCTTC
TRBD2 few TRBJ2-3 TRBV5-6 CASSLDRTSGVPSTDTQYF TGTGCCAGCAGCTTGGATCGGACTAGCGGGGTTCCTAGCACAGATACGCAGTATTTT
- - TRBJ2-3 TRBV11-3 CASSATGGPSTDTQYF TGTGCCAGCAGCGCTACCGGGGGACCTAGCACAGATACGCAGTATTTT
- - TRBJ2-1 TRBV7-9 CASSLLASENEQFF TGTGCCAGCAGCTTACTAGCTTCGGAGAATGAGCAGTTCTTC
- few TRBJ2-7 TRBV29-1 CSVLGHPTYEQYF TGCAGCGTCCTGGGACATCCCACCTACGAGCAGTACTTC
- - TRBJ1-2 TRBV5-4 CASSLDSSGYTF TGTGCCAGCAGCCTAGACTCCTCCGGCTACACCTTC
TRBD1 - TRBJ1-4 TRBV7-9 CASSGTGSNEKLFF TGTGCCAGCAGCGGGACAGGTTCTAATGAAAAACTGTTTTTT
TRBD1 few TRBJ1-6 TRBV4-1 CASSQDRSGTDNSPLHF TGCGCCAGCAGCCAAGATCGGTCCGGGACAGATAATTCACCCCTCCACTTT
TRBD2 - TRBJ2-1 TRBV28 CASSPRQAGLAESYNEQFF TGTGCCAGCAGTCCCCGACAGGCCGGACTAGCGGAGTCCTACAATGAGCAGTTCTTC
- - TRBJ2-6 TRBV28 CASIDSSGANVLTF TGTGCCAGCATTGACTCCTCTGGGGCCAACGTCCTGACTTTC
TRBD1 few TRBJ2-7 TRBV5-1 CASSPRTGSYEQYF TGCGCCAGCAGCCCAAGGACAGGGTCCTACGAGCAGTACTTC
TRBD2 - TRBJ2-7 TRBV2 CASSSGRLLYEQYF TGTGCCAGCTCTAGCGGGAGACTCCTCTACGAGCAGTACTTC
TRBD1 - TRBJ2-4 TRBV5-4 CASSLDGTGLAKNIQYF TGTGCCAGCAGCTTGGACGGGACAGGGTTAGCCAAAAACATTCAGTACTTC
- - TRBJ2-3 TRBV19 CASLAGNTDTQYF TGTGCCAGTCTAGCAGGAAACACAGATACGCAGTATTTT
- few TRBJ1-4 TRBV28 CASSLPMANEKLFF TGTGCCAGCAGCCTCCCTATGGCTAATGAAAAACTGTTTTTT
- - TRBJ1-6 TRBV6-1 CASNLGQNSPLHF TGTGCCAGCAACCTAGGACAGAATTCACCCCTCCACTTT
- few TRBJ2-2 TRBV19 CASKFRRETGELFF TGTGCCAGTAAGTTTCGTCGGGAGACCGGGGAGCTGTTTTTT
TRBD1 few TRBJ1-6 TRBV5-1 CASSRDSNSPLHF TGCGCCAGCAGCCGGGACAGTAATTCACCCCTCCACTTT
TRBD2 - TRBJ2-5 TRBV10-2 CASSVLAGVGETQYF TGCGCCAGCAGTGTGCTAGCGGGAGTAGGGGAGACCCAGTACTTC
TRBD2 once TRBJ2-7 TRBV27 CASRSGGGSYEQYF TGTGCCAGCCGGAGCGGGGGAGGCTCCTACGAGCAGTACTTC
TRBD2 - TRBJ2-1 TRBV14 CASSELAGGSNEQFF TGTGCCAGCAGCGAACTAGCGGGAGGTTCCAATGAGCAGTTCTTC
- - TRBJ2-5 TRBV11-2 CASSHGQFQETQYF TGTGCCAGCAGCCACGGACAGTTCCAAGAGACCCAGTACTTC
- - TRBJ2-3 TRBV5-6 CASSLSGERTDTQYF TGTGCCAGCAGCTTGAGCGGAGAACGGACAGATACGCAGTATTTT
- - TRBJ2-2 TRBV5-8 CASSLSRLREPDTGELFF TGTGCCAGCAGCTTATCCCGGTTAAGGGAGCCCGACACCGGGGAGCTGTTTTTT
- - TRBJ2-1 TRBV6-6 CASSPTYNEQFF TGTGCCAGCAGCCCTACTTACAATGAGCAGTTCTTC
TRBD1 - TRBJ2-7 TRBV29-1 CSVDAGGPEQYF TGCAGCGTTGATGCAGGGGGCCCCGAGCAGTACTTC
TRBD1 - TRBJ2-2 TRBV19 CASSITGQGVGELFF TGTGCCAGTAGTATAACAGGACAGGGCGTGGGGGAGCTGTTTTTT
TRBD2 - TRBJ2-7 TRBV29-1 CSVQLAGSYEQYF TGCAGCGTGCAACTAGCGGGGAGCTACGAGCAGTACTTC
- once TRBJ2-7 TRBV11-2 CASSPRTASYEQYF TGTGCCAGCAGCCCGAGGACAGCCTCCTACGAGCAGTACTTC
TRBD1 - TRBJ1-4 TRBV5-1 CASPFRQGFGNEKLFF TGCGCCAGCCCCTTTAGACAGGGGTTCGGTAATGAAAAACTGTTTTTT
TRBD2 - TRBJ2-5 TRBV27 CASSLIAGGVRVETQYF TGTGCCAGCAGTTTAATAGCGGGAGGGGTTAGGGTTGAGACCCAGTACTTC
TRBD1 - TRBJ1-6 TRBV9 CASSARPGQGYNSPLHF TGTGCCAGCAGCGCTCGCCCGGGACAGGGCTATAATTCACCCCTCCACTTT
- few TRBJ2-2 TRBV18 CASSLKQQGYTGELFF TGTGCCAGCTCACTAAAACAGCAGGGGTACACCGGGGAGCTGTTTTTT
TRBD2 - TRBJ2-7 TRBV27 CASSFGRIGLAVDEQYF TGTGCCAGCAGTTTCGGGAGGATAGGACTAGCTGTGGACGAGCAGTACTTC
TRBD2 once TRBJ2-3 TRBV19 CASSPHSGGGVADTQYF TGTGCCAGTAGTCCGCATTCGGGAGGCGGCGTCGCAGATACGCAGTATTTT
- - TRBJ2-1 TRBV7-9 CASSLRDNEQFF TGTGCCAGCAGCCTGAGGGACAATGAGCAGTTCTTC
- once TRBJ1-2 TRBV19 CASKTPRPGVEGYTF TGTGCCAGTAAAACCCCACGTCCGGGGGTGGAGGGCTACACCTTC
TRBD1 - TRBJ2-2 TRBV6-1 CASSSGTGDTGELFF TGTGCCAGCAGTTCCGGGACAGGGGACACCGGGGAGCTGTTTTTT
- few TRBJ2-1 TRBV5-6 CASSLLASEQFF TGTGCCAGCAGCTTACTAGCATCTGAGCAGTTCTTC